This T cell receptor beta chain stems from a study of cytomegalovirus exposure and HLA in healthy donors. The donors comprised healthy bone marrow donors. Study-wide results and caveats: A later analysis found TCR association rates differed by HLA locus, highest for DRB1 and lowest for HLA-C. The study flagged some 170 TCR beta chains as cytomegalovirus-associated. Reports state that TCR beta sequences accurately predicted most subjects' HLA-A and HLA-B alleles.

Researchers ran the PCR with 60 Vbeta and 13 Jbeta primers. The protocol was immunoSEQ multiplex PCR, while the TCRdb copy is restricted to in-frame clones and leaves out a portion. This table has 150,000 to 200,000 clones, about 63% appearing once. In its sample, this clone was seen a few times. Its specificity is not known. This receptor was obtained from a woman aged 40 to 50 in good health and CMV-seropositive. Sequencing was performed on PBMCs.

CDR3 DNA sequence: TGTGCCAGCAGTGCTACAGGGGTGAAAGGAAACACCATATATTTT. Residues: CASSATGVKGNTIYF. The rearrangement links TRBV6-1 to TRBJ1-3; TRBD1 agrees at 7 bases. V lost 4 bases, J lost 4 bases, and 7 bases stayed unmatched. Germline V gene data show CDR1 as MNHNS and CDR2 as SASEGT. CDR3 size: 15 residues.